This T cell receptor (beta chain) originates from a study of blood T cell repertoires in COVID-19. CDR1 is MNHEY, CDR2 SVGAGI, per germline. Trimming at V came to 6 bases and at J to 2 bases, leaving 4 bases not matched to a gene. The CDR3 has 15 residues. The assay was immunoSEQ multiplex PCR, and TCRdb's table has in-frame clones only and misses some. The sample holds fewer than 3,000 clones, around 90% seen once. The receptor was derived from a man between 70 and 80 years old with active COVID-19. The rearrangement joins TRBV6-5 to TRBJ2-7, with 13 positions matching TRBD2. Sequencing was done on a sample of peripheral blood. CDR3 nucleotide sequence: TGTGCCAGCAGAGAGGGACTAGCGGGGACCTACGAGCAGTACTTC. Translating gives CASREGLAGTYEQYF.